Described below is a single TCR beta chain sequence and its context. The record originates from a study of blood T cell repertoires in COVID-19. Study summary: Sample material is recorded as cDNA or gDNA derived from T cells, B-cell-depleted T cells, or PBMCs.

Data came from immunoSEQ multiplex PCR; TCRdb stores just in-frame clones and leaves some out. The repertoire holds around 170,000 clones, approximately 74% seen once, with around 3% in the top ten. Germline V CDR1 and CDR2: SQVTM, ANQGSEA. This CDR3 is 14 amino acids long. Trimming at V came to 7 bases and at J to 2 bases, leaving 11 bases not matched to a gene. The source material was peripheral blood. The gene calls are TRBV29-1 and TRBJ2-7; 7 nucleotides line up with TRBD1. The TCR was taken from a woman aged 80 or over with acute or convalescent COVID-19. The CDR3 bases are TGCAGCGCCGGAAACCGGGACAGAACCTACGAGCAGTACTTC. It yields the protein CSAGNRDRTYEQYF.